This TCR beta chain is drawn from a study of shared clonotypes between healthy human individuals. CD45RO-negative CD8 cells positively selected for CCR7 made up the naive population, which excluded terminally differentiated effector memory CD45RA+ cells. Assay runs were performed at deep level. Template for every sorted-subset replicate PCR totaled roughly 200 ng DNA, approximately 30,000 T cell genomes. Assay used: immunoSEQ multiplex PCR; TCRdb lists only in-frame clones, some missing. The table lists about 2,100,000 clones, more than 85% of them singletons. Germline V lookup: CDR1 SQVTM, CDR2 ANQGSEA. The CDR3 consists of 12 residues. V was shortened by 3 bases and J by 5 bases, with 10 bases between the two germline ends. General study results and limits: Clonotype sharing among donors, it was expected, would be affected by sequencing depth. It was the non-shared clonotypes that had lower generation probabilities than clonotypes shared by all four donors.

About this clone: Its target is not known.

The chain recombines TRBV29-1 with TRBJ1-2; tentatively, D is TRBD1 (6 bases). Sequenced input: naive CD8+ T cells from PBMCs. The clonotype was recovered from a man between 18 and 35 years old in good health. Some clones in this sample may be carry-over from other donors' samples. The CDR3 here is CSVDRGPYGYTF. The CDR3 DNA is TGCAGCGTTGACCGGGGGCCGTATGGCTACACCTTC.